Listed here are 11 T cell receptor beta chains from one sample, sequenced in a study of blood T cells in healthy people across ages. PCR was performed a second time for roughly 7 to 11 cycles using a sample-barcoded 5' primer and a J-beta primer mix. One entry per CDR3 protein, called by TCRdb with MiXCR from the 5' RACE reads. The sample yields 630,000 or so distinct CDR3 sequences, about 28% seen once. Sequenced input: blood. The receptors originated from an elderly woman in good health.

In the case of this clonotype: With a much larger clone just one base away, this may be a read error. This rearrangement joins TRBV21-1 to TRBJ2-7; the D call in the table, TRBD2, was not verified against the DNA. The J call is in doubt because the DNA end fits TRBJ2-5 better. TRBV21-1 is shown as a pseudogene. The length of the CDR3 is 15 residues. CDR3 residues: CASSKAAPRWGTQYF. DNA of the CDR3: TGTGCCAGCAGCAAAGCGGCTCCTCGCTGGGGGACCCAGTACTTC.

This sequence joins TRBV4-1 and TRBJ2-7; 9 bases line up with TRBD1. Gene TRBJ2-5 matches the end of the DNA better, so the J call may be wrong. This CDR3 spans 17 amino acids. Looked up from germline, CDR1 is MGHRA and CDR2 is YSYEKL. The CDR3 protein is CASSQDLGQGYVETQYF. CDR3 in DNA: TGCGCCAGCAGCCAAGATTTAGGACAGGGGTATGTCGAGACCCAGTACTTC.

The table lists this clonotype with many counts. V usage is TRBV20-1 and J usage is TRBJ2-3; D is ambiguous. In germline, CDR1 is DFQATT, CDR2 SNEGSKA (reference sequence). Trimming left V 0 bases short and J 4 bases short, with 5 bases between. The CDR3 is made up of 12 amino acids. CDR3 region: CSAREISDTQYF. CDR3 nucleotide sequence: TGCAGTGCTAGAGAAATTTCAGATACGCAGTATTTT.

This clonotype occurred many times. The chain employs TRBV10-3 and TRBJ2-3, with 9 bases that match TRBD1. Germline assignment: CDR1 ENHRY and CDR2 SYGVKD. The CDR3 spans 14 residues. The V segment lost 6 bases and the J segment 3 bases; nucleotides outside the gene matches: 4. The DNA of the CDR3 is TGTGCCATCAGCGGACAGGGGTGGACAGATACGCAGTATTTT. This gives the protein CAISGQGWTDTQYF.

With respect to this clonotype: A much larger clone lies a single base off, so this may be a read error. V gene TRBV6-1 combines with J gene TRBJ2-1, with 8 bases aligning to TRBD1. The CDR3 loop spans 15 amino acids. Per the germline V gene, CDR1 is MNHNS and CDR2 is SASEGT. The CDR3 DNA sequence: TGTGCCGGCAGTTCCCAGCGGACAGGGTCCAATGAGCAGTTCTTC. It yields the protein CAGSSQRTGSNEQFF.

Concerning this clonotype: A much larger clone sits a single nucleotide away, making a read error possible. The rearrangement links TRBV4-3 to TRBJ2-1; D ambiguous. CDR3 size: 13 residues. The germline gives CDR1 LGHNA, CDR2 YSLEER. CDR3 sequence reads: CASGRGAGHEQVF. CDR3 bases: TGCGCCAGCGGCCGCGGAGCTGGCCATGAGCAGGTCTTC.

This clonotype was seen only once. Possible read error: a much larger clone is one base away. V and J are TRBV6-1 and TRBJ2-1; 7 bases line up with TRBD1. V lost 4 bases and J lost 13; bases outside the gene matches: 10. The CDR3 is 13 amino acids. From germline, CDR1 is MNHNS and CDR2 SASEGT. CDR3 residues: CASSVDRNFDQFF. The CDR3 DNA is TGTGCCAGCAGTGTGGACAGGAATTTTGACCAGTTCTTC.

There are many counts of this clonotype. The chain is built from TRBV9 and TRBJ2-7; D is possibly TRBD1 (6 bases). This CDR3 has 14 residues. V lost 0 bases and J 7 bases, leaving 14 bases between the germline ends. The germline V gene encodes CDR1 SGDLS and CDR2 YYNGEE. The CDR3: CASSVVSGVGEQYF. The CDR3 nucleotides read TGTGCCAGCAGCGTAGTCTCAGGGGTCGGTGAGCAGTACTTC.

This clonotype has a handful of counts. The chain carries TRBV6-2 or TRBV6-3 and TRBJ1-1; weak D call: TRBD1 (5 bases). The CDR3 length is 16 residues. Germline CDR1 is MNHEY and CDR2 is SVGEGT. Between the trimmed V and J ends, which lost 6 bases and 0 bases, there was a span of 17 bases. The CDR3 protein is CASSQPRGLVNTEAFF. The DNA for the CDR3 is TGTGCCAGCAGCCAACCGCGGGGGTTAGTGAACACTGAAGCTTTCTTT.

As for this clonotype: One base away lies a much larger clone, so this may be a sequencing read error. The chain has TRBV7-6 and TRBJ2-7; D may be TRBD1 (5 bases). The V gene lost 3 bases and the J gene lost 6 bases, with 15 bases spanning the gap. The germline V gene encodes CDR1 SGHVS and CDR2 FNYEAQ. The CDR3 length is 14 residues. The CDR3 spells CASSFQGSFGEQYF. The CDR3 coding sequence is TGTGCCAGCAGCTTTCAGGGAAGTTTCGGCGAGCAGTACTTC.

V is TRBV18 and J is TRBJ1-3; D not resolved. Germline CDR1 and CDR2: KGHSH and LQKENI. Between the trimmed V and J ends, which lost 4 bases and 2 bases, there was a span of 12 bases. This CDR3 region has 15 residues. The CDR3 sequence: CASSLVPAAGNTIYF. The CDR3 region has the DNA TGTGCCAGCTCACTCGTGCCGGCAGCTGGAAACACCATATATTTT.